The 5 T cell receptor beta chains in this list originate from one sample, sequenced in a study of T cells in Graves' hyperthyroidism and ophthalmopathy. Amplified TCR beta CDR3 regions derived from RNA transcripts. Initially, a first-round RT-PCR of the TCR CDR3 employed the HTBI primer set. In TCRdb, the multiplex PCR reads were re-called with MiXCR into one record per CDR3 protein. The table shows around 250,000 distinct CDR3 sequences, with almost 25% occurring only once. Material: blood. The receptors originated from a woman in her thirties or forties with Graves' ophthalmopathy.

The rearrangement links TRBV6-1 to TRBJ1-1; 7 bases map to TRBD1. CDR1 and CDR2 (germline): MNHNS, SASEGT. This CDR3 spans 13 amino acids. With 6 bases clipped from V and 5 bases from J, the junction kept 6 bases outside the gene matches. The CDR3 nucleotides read TGTGCCAGCAGGAACAGGGGAAATACTGAAGCTTTCTTT. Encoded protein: CASRNRGNTEAFF.

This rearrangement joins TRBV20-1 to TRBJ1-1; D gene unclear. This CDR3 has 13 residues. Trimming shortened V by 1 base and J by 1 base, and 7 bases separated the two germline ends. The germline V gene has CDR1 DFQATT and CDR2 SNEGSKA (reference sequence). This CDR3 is CSARGSWNTEAFF. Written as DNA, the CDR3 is TGCAGTGCTAGAGGGTCCTGGAACACTGAAGCTTTCTTT.

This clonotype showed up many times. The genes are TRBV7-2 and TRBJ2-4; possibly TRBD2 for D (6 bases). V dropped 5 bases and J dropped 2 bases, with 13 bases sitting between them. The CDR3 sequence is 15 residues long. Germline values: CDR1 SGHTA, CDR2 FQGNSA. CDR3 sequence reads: CASSALEGSKNIQYF. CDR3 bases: TGTGCCAGCAGCGCCTTGGAGGGCTCCAAAAACATTCAGTACTTC.

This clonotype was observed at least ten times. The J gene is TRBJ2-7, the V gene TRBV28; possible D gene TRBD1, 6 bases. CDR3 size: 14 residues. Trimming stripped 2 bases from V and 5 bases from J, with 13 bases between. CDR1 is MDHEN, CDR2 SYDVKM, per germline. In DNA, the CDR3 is TGTGCCAGCAGTTTAACCTACAGGGTCAACGAGCAGTACTTC. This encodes CASSLTYRVNEQYF.

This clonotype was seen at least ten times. This chain's CDR3 is CASSLVLGNSGNTIYF. In DNA, the CDR3 is TGTGCCAGCAGCTTAGTTCTGGGGAACTCTGGAAACACCATATATTTT. The V gene is TRBV11-2, the J gene TRBJ1-3; D call uncertain. V gave up 1 base and J gave up 0 bases, with 10 bases separating them. CDR1 and CDR2 (germline): SGHAT, FQNNGV. The CDR3 is 16 amino acids.